This T cell receptor (beta chain) came from a study of tumor and adjacent non-tumor tissue in lung cancer. About the research overall: The cohort had about a dozen adenocarcinoma, a couple of squamous cell and 1 small cell patients. Patients were aged about 31 to 76, roughly nine men and roughly five women, stage I to III. Regarding the study as a whole: Tumor TCR diversity, when higher, was linked to shorter survival. Top 100 clones took a larger repertoire share in normal lung.

A note on this clonotype: Its antigen is unidentified. The junction departs from the called germline gene at one end, perhaps through a read error.

A modified ARM-PCR protocol with three rounds of nested PCR amplified TCRbeta. From the multiplex PCR reads, TCRdb called clonotypes with MiXCR, one entry per CDR3 protein. The table lists 65,000 to 80,000 distinct CDR3 sequences, 55% to 85% of them singletons, with 28% in the top ten. The germline V gene has CDR1 DFQATT and CDR2 SNEGSKA (reference sequence). The CDR3 sequence is 15 residues long. The template was RNA from unsorted bulk tissue. The sequenced sample was lung tumor tissue. The rearrangement uses TRBV20-1 and TRBJ2-1, with TRBD2 matching 9 bases. This clonotype originated in a man aged 55 to 69 with non-small cell lung cancer. The CDR3 region has the DNA TGCAATGCCAGAGGGCCTAGCGGGATTTTGAATGAACAGTTCTTC. It codes for CNARGPSGILNEQFF.